These T cell receptor beta chains were read from a single sample in a study of blood T cell repertoires in COVID-19. Assay: immunoSEQ multiplex PCR; the TCRdb copy retains only in-frame clones and omits some. The sample records about 180,000 clones, about 83% being singletons. Input material: PBMCs or T cells enriched from blood (not recorded which). The receptors were gathered from a woman younger than 45 who had recovered from COVID-19. The CDR3 runs from the conserved cysteine through the conserved F or W. D genes are given only for firm matches. Clone size is not always given. Where it is, it says once, few, many or a class for expanded clones.

cdr3_aa cdr3_nt cdr3_length v_call clone_size j_call d_call
CAISPNLAGGPNNEQFF TGTGCCATCAGCCCAAATTTGGCGGGAGGGCCCAACAATGAGCAGTTCTTC 17 TRBV10-3 . TRBJ2-1 TRBD2
CASSLLTGQVLAKNIQYF TGTGCCAGCAGCCTACTGACCGGACAGGTCCTAGCCAAAAACATTCAGTACTTC 18 TRBV21-1 few TRBJ2-4 .
CATNKAGGEDTQYF TGTGCCACCAATAAGGCAGGGGGCGAGGATACGCAGTATTTT 14 TRBV24-1 . TRBJ2-3 TRBD1
CASSIGQGGELFF TGCGCCAGCAGCATCGGACAAGGTGGGGAGCTGTTTTTT 13 TRBV5-1 . TRBJ2-2 .
CASSPPRGDYYGYTF TGTGCCAGTAGTCCCCCGCGAGGGGACTACTATGGCTACACCTTC 15 TRBV19 . TRBJ1-2 .
CASSYDRGLYEQYF TGTGCCAGCAGTTATGACAGGGGGCTTTACGAGCAGTACTTC 14 TRBV6-5 . TRBJ2-7 TRBD1
CASSQADRSYGYTF TGCGCCAGCAGCCAAGCCGACAGATCCTATGGCTACACCTTC 14 TRBV4-1 . TRBJ1-2 .
CASSQSPSGFVSNEQFF TGCGCCAGCAGCCAATCCCCTAGCGGTTTTGTTAGCAATGAGCAGTTCTTC 17 TRBV4-1 . TRBJ2-1 TRBD2
CSVEDLLDPADTEAFF TGCAGCGTTGAAGATCTTTTAGATCCGGCGGACACTGAAGCTTTCTTT 16 TRBV29-1 . TRBJ1-1 .
CASSQGTGDGELFF TGTGCCAGCAGCCAAGGGACAGGGGACGGGGAGCTGTTTTTT 14 TRBV7-9 . TRBJ2-2 TRBD1
CSVTTGLAGIYEQYF TGCAGCGTCACTACGGGACTAGCGGGAATCTACGAGCAGTACTTC 15 TRBV29-1 once TRBJ2-7 TRBD2
CASSLSRGADSPLHF TGTGCCAGCAGCTTGTCTCGGGGGGCAGATTCACCCCTCCACTTT 15 TRBV11-2 . TRBJ1-6 .
CAWSAGSRGTEEAFF TGTGCCTGGAGTGCGGGTAGCCGGGGGACGGAGGAAGCTTTCTTT 15 TRBV30 . TRBJ1-1 .
CASSLAGEVDEQFF TGTGCCAGCAGCCTAGCGGGAGAGGTCGATGAGCAGTTCTTC 14 TRBV2 . TRBJ2-1 TRBD2
CASIGTSSDTQYF TGTGCCAGCATTGGGACTAGTTCAGATACGCAGTATTTT 13 TRBV2 . TRBJ2-3 TRBD2
CASSPPRQGNGYTF TGTGCCAGCTCACCACCTCGGCAGGGTAATGGCTACACCTTC 14 TRBV18 . TRBJ1-2 .
CSVEGVRLTAGGYNEQFF TGCAGCGTTGAAGGTGTCCGTTTGACGGCCGGGGGATACAATGAGCAGTTCTTC 18 TRBV29-1 . TRBJ2-1 .
CASSPQPQASSPLHF TGCGCCAGCAGCCCCCAGCCACAGGCGAGTTCACCCCTCCACTTT 15 TRBV4-1 . TRBJ1-6 .
CASSYSWDRAGNTIYF TGTGCCAGCAGTTACTCCTGGGACAGGGCAGGAAACACCATATATTTT 16 TRBV6-5 many TRBJ1-3 TRBD1
CASSQGRNTEAFF TGCGCCAGCAGCCAGGGGAGGAACACTGAAGCTTTCTTT 13 TRBV4-1 . TRBJ1-1 .
CASTGSPGELFF TGTGCCAGCACGGGGAGCCCCGGGGAGCTGTTTTTT 12 TRBV9 . TRBJ2-2 .
CASSLDRARYPYEQYF TGTGCCAGCAGTTTGGACAGGGCCCGATACCCCTACGAGCAGTACTTC 16 TRBV27 . TRBJ2-7 TRBD1
CASSLSGKRTEAFF TGTGCCAGCAGTTTATCGGGGAAGAGGACTGAAGCTTTCTTT 14 TRBV28 . TRBJ1-1 .
CASSFGGQSSYNSPLHF TGCGCCAGCAGCTTTGGAGGGCAAAGCTCCTATAATTCACCCCTCCACTTT 17 TRBV5-1 . TRBJ1-6 .
CASRNGQGHEQYF TGTGCCAGCAGGAATGGACAGGGGCACGAGCAGTACTTC 13 TRBV12-3/TRBV12-4 . TRBJ2-7 TRBD1
CASSLNRDTEAFF TGTGCCAGCAGTCTAAACCGGGACACTGAAGCTTTCTTT 13 TRBV6-5 few TRBJ1-1 .
CATSKQGFDGYTF TGTGCCACCAGCAAACAGGGTTTTGATGGCTACACCTTC 13 TRBV24-1 . TRBJ1-2 .
CASTTGFVSPLHF TGTGCCAGCACGACAGGGTTTGTTTCACCCCTCCACTTT 13 TRBV19 . TRBJ1-6 TRBD1
CASSIDRRNEQYF TGTGCCAGTAGTATTGACAGGAGAAACGAGCAGTACTTC 13 TRBV19 . TRBJ2-7 .
CASSLGAGEQYF TGTGCCAGCAGTTTAGGGGCAGGAGAGCAGTACTTC 12 TRBV12-3/TRBV12-4 . TRBJ2-7 .
CASSAMTGRIHYEQYF TGTGCCAGCAGTGCAATGACAGGGAGGATCCACTACGAGCAGTACTTC 16 TRBV28 . TRBJ2-7 .
CASSEEGTSQPQHF TGTGCCAGCAGTGAAGAGGGGACTAGTCAGCCCCAGCATTTT 14 TRBV2 . TRBJ1-5 .
CASGSFSYEQYF TGTGCCTCAGGGTCCTTCTCCTACGAGCAGTACTTC 12 TRBV6-6 . TRBJ2-7 .
CASRIRGISNQPQHF TGTGCCAGCAGGATCCGGGGGATAAGCAATCAGCCCCAGCATTTT 15 TRBV28 . TRBJ1-5 .
CASSFGGGEDTQYF TGTGCCAGCAGTTTTGGGGGAGGGGAGGATACGCAGTATTTT 14 TRBV28 . TRBJ2-3 TRBD2
CSARDSPQYF TGCAGTGCTAGGGACAGTCCTCAGTACTTC 10 TRBV20-1 . TRBJ2-7 .
CASSFKGGALETQYF TGCGCCAGCAGCTTCAAAGGGGGCGCTTTAGAGACCCAGTACTTC 15 TRBV5-1 once TRBJ2-5 TRBD1
CASSQAREGPVPEQFF TGTGCCAGCAGCCAAGCCCGGGAGGGCCCGGTTCCTGAGCAGTTCTTC 16 TRBV3-1/TRBV3-2 . TRBJ2-1 TRBD2
CASSQGRNTEAFF TGTGCCAGCAGCCAAGGTCGGAACACTGAAGCTTTCTTT 13 TRBV4-2 . TRBJ1-1 .
CAISDGEGLEQYF TGTGCCATCAGTGATGGAGAGGGTCTCGAGCAGTACTTC 13 TRBV10-3 . TRBJ2-7 .
CASSTGLAGPTRVGQFF TGTGCCAGCAGCACGGGACTAGCGGGTCCCACAAGGGTGGGACAGTTCTTC 17 TRBV7-2 . TRBJ2-1 TRBD2
CASREKTDYNSPLHF TGTGCCAGCAGGGAGAAGACGGACTATAATTCACCCCTCCACTTT 15 TRBV6-5 . TRBJ1-6 .
CASTSGVFGNEQFF TGTGCCAGCACTTCAGGGGTATTTGGCAATGAGCAGTTCTTC 14 TRBV2 . TRBJ2-1 .
CASSPNPGAGVHEQYF TGTGCCAGCAGCCCTAACCCTGGAGCGGGAGTCCACGAGCAGTACTTC 16 TRBV3-1/TRBV3-2 . TRBJ2-7 TRBD2
CASSQDGGQGAGELFF TGTGCCAGCAGCCAAGATGGGGGCCAGGGGGCCGGGGAGCTGTTTTTT 16 TRBV3-1/TRBV3-2 . TRBJ2-2 TRBD1
CASSSPQGADTEAFF TGCGCCAGCAGCTCGCCGCAGGGGGCGGACACTGAAGCTTTCTTT 15 TRBV5-1 . TRBJ1-1 TRBD1